The 30 T cell receptor beta chains in this list originate from one sample, sequenced in a study of graft-versus-host responses after intestinal transplantation. The repertoire was sequenced with immunoSEQ multiplex PCR; TCRdb's copy has only in-frame clones and lacks some. Of about 40,000 clones in the sample, about 90% were seen once. The starting material was PBMCs, obtained about 310 days after intestinal transplant. Every receptor here comes from a human patient who received an intestinal transplant, so some T cells may come from the graft donor.

The chain employs TRBV13 and TRBJ2-1; D possibly corresponds to TRBD2 (5 bases). CDR3 length equals 15 residues. Germline assignment: CDR1 PRHDT and CDR2 FYEKMQ (reference sequence). Trimming cost V 2 bases and J 9 bases, with 17 bases left between them. CDR3 DNA: TGTGCCAGCAGCTTATTAGTGGGGAGTCTTGGTGAGCAGTTCTTC. Translating it yields CASSLLVGSLGEQFF.

The chain joins TRBV4-1 to TRBJ2-3, with 12 nucleotides matching TRBD2. The CDR3 is 18 amino acids. V trimming: 4 bases; J trimming: 3 bases; junction bases outside the gene matches: 11. In germline, CDR1 is MGHRA, CDR2 YSYEKL. The CDR3 region is CASSRSTSGGTGTDTQYF. The CDR3 nucleotides read TGCGCCAGCAGCCGGTCGACTAGCGGGGGAACCGGAACAGATACGCAGTATTTT.

This clone was seen a single time. This sequence joins TRBV27 and TRBJ2-3; D unresolved. Germline V gives CDR1 MNHEY, CDR2 SMNVEV (reference sequence). The CDR3 contains 13 residues. V was pared by 8 bases and J by 0 bases, with 9 bases between. CDR3 DNA: TGTGCCAGCCAGAGTAGTAGCACAGATACGCAGTATTTT. Its translation is CASQSSSTDTQYF.

The chain uses TRBV7-9 and TRBJ2-2; D is perhaps TRBD1 (6 bases). The V gene's germline CDR1 is SEHNR and CDR2 FQNEAQ (reference sequence). V dropped 5 bases and J dropped 5 bases, with 9 bases sitting between them. CDR3 size: 13 residues. The CDR3, as DNA: TGTGCCAGCAGCCGACAGGAAACCGGGGAGCTGTTTTTT. Amino acid sequence: CASSRQETGELFF.

The V gene is TRBV4-2, the J gene TRBJ2-3; maybe TRBD2 (5 bases). Trimming removed 0 bases from V and 0 bases from J, with 16 bases in between. CDR3 size: 18 residues. CDR1 LGHNA and CDR2 YNFKEQ come from the germline V gene. This CDR3 reads CASSQDPGLTPSTDTQYF. CDR3 sequence (DNA): TGTGCCAGCAGCCAAGACCCCGGACTTACCCCTAGCACAGATACGCAGTATTTT.

J is TRBJ2-7 and V is TRBV7-8; TRBD1 aligns across 9 bases. The V gene's germline CDR1 is SGHVS and CDR2 FQNEAQ. This CDR3 is built from 16 residues. J gave up 3 bases and V 2 bases, and 8 bases lay outside the gene matches. The CDR3 spells CASSLIGYRGLYEQYF. CDR3 nucleotide sequence: TGTGCCAGCAGCTTAATTGGGTACAGGGGGCTCTACGAGCAGTACTTC.

The J gene is TRBJ1-1, the V gene TRBV19, with D possibly TRBD1 on 5 matching bases. This CDR3 is built from 13 residues. CDR1 LNHDA and CDR2 SQIVND come from the germline V gene (reference sequence). Between the trimmed V and J ends, which lost 1 base and 3 bases, there was a span of 6 bases. CDR3 sequence: CASSIVRDTEAFF. Written as DNA, the CDR3 is TGTGCCAGTAGTATAGTCAGGGACACTGAAGCTTTCTTT.

The V call is TRBV28, the J call TRBJ1-1; D remains ambiguous. V gave up 4 bases and J gave up 0 bases, with 9 bases separating them. CDR1 is MDHEN and CDR2 is SYDVKM in the germline V gene. This CDR3 comprises 14 residues. This CDR3 reads CASSYLEMNTEAFF. The CDR3 nucleotides read TGTGCCAGCAGTTATCTGGAAATGAACACTGAAGCTTTCTTT.

V usage is TRBV21-1 and J usage is TRBJ1-5; TRBD1 is taken as the D call from the table, unchecked against the DNA. TRBV21-1 is shown as a pseudogene. The CDR3 is 13 residues long. The CDR3 sequence: CASSKRHNQPQHF. The DNA of the CDR3 is TGTGCCAGCAGCAAAAGACACAATCAGCCCCAGCATTTT.

As regards this clone: One end of the junction fails to match germline, which may point to a read error. The J gene is TRBJ1-2, the V gene TRBV5-1, with a possible D match to TRBD1 (5 bases). Germline-derived CDR1 and CDR2 are SGHRS and YFSETQ. This CDR3 region has 13 residues. CDR3 region: CASRPDSYYGYIF. CDR3 bases: TGCGCCAGCAGGCCCGACAGCTACTATGGCTACATCTTC.

The rearrangement uses TRBV28 and TRBJ1-4; 9 nucleotides match TRBD1. V gave up 6 bases and J gave up 6 bases; unmatched junction bases: 5. The germline CDR1 and CDR2 sequences are MDHEN and SYDVKM. CDR3 length equals 14 residues. In DNA form, the CDR3 reads TGTGCCAGCAGCACAGGGGGCCTTTATGAAAAACTGTTTTTT. It yields the protein CASSTGGLYEKLFF.

This clone was seen just once. The rearrangement links TRBV19 to TRBJ1-1, with D possibly TRBD1 on 6 matching bases. Germline assignment: CDR1 LNHDA and CDR2 SQIVND (reference sequence). With 6 bases removed from V and 1 base from J, the gap between germline ends came to 9 bases. The length of the CDR3 is 13 residues. The CDR3 nucleotides are TGTGCCAGTAGGTGGGGGCCGAACACTGAAGCTTTCTTT. Translating it yields CASRWGPNTEAFF.

For the CDR3, the DNA is TGTGCCAGCAGCTCGACTAGCGGGACCGGGGAGCTGTTTTTT. It yields the protein CASSSTSGTGELFF. The V and J genes are TRBV7-2 and TRBJ2-2; the match to TRBD2 covers 10 bases. This CDR3 is built from 14 residues. Germline V CDR1 and CDR2: SGHTA, FQGNSA. The junction had 1 base not matched to a gene; V was cut back by 4 bases and J by 5 bases.

Only one count was recorded for this clone. This rearrangement joins TRBV6-5 to TRBJ2-1; D perhaps matches TRBD2 (6 bases). CDR1 is MNHEY, CDR2 SVGAGI, per germline. The CDR3 contains 11 residues. The ends were cut back, 5 bases at V and 10 bases at J, with 9 bases in the middle. The CDR3 DNA is TGTGCCAGCAGTCCCGGGAGCGAGCAGTTCTTC. Translation gives CASSPGSEQFF.

The V gene is TRBV10-2, the J gene TRBJ2-7, with TRBD2 matching 15 bases. Trimming cost V 6 bases and J 3 bases; bases outside gene matches: 9. The CDR3 is made up of 17 amino acids. CDR1 is WSHSY, CDR2 SAAADI, per germline. The CDR3 protein is CASSGLAGGPEFYEQYF. The CDR3 bases are TGCGCCAGCAGCGGACTAGCGGGAGGGCCGGAGTTCTACGAGCAGTACTTC.

This clone was observed a handful of times. The V and J genes are TRBV6-1 and TRBJ1-2; 12 nucleotides match TRBD1. Germline values: CDR1 MNHNS, CDR2 SASEGT. Trimming cost V 6 bases and J 8 bases; bases outside gene matches: 10. The CDR3 consists of 15 residues. CDR3 nucleotide sequence: TGTGCCAGCAGCCCCGGGACAGGGGGCGGGGGGGGCTACACCTTC. It codes for CASSPGTGGGGGYTF.

Notes on this clone: The sample holds other DNA sequences that translate to the same CDR3. The chain has TRBV7-9 and TRBJ2-4; 11 positions agree with TRBD1. The CDR3 sequence is 17 residues long. With V trimmed by 2 bases and J by 7 bases, 10 bases remained unmatched. CDR1 and CDR2 (germline): SEHNR, FQNEAQ (reference sequence). The CDR3 DNA follows: TGTGCCAGCAGCTTACCCCGGACAGGGGGCGAACCGAACATTCAGTACTTC. Its translation: CASSLPRTGGEPNIQYF. The full variable domain, with the rest looked up from reference TRBV7-9 and TRBJ2-4, is DTGVSQNPRHKITKRGQNVTFRCDPISEHNRLYWYRQTLGQGPEFLTYFQNEAQLEKSRLLSDRFSAERPKGSFSTLEIQRTEQGDSAMYLCASSLPRTGGEPNIQYFGAGTRLSVL.

The J gene is TRBJ2-5, the V gene TRBV4-1, with TRBD2 matching over 8 bases. Germline lookup yields CDR1 MGHRA and CDR2 YSYEKL. The CDR3 totals 14 residues. J was trimmed by 5 bases and V by 1 base; bases with no gene match: 3. The CDR3 region has the DNA TGCGCCAGCAGCCAAGCAGCTAGCGGGGAGACCCAGTACTTC. Translated, it gives CASSQAASGETQYF.

The chain recombines TRBV9 with TRBJ2-3; 8 nucleotides agree with TRBD2. Trimming removed 0 bases from V and 4 bases from J; junction bases left unmatched: 7. The CDR3 runs 16 residues. Germline values: CDR1 SGDLS, CDR2 YYNGEE. CDR3 loop: CASSVDGGGTSDTQYF. The CDR3 DNA sequence: TGTGCCAGCAGCGTAGACGGCGGGGGGACCTCAGATACGCAGTATTTT.

The rearrangement uses TRBV19 and TRBJ1-5, with TRBD1 matching 9 bases. V lost 4 bases to trimming and J lost 7 bases; unmatched junction nucleotides: 11. The CDR3 spans 16 residues. Germline V gene lookup returns CDR1 LNHDA and CDR2 SQIVND (reference sequence). The CDR3 nucleotides are TGTGCCAGTAGTACCCCGGGGACAGGGTGGCGGCAGCCCCAGCATTTT. Translating it yields CASSTPGTGWRQPQHF.

The V and J genes are TRBV15 and TRBJ2-1, with D perhaps TRBD1 or TRBD2 (5 bases each). The CDR3 extends over 15 amino acids. Germline CDR1 is LNHNV and CDR2 is YYDKDF (reference sequence). V shed 3 bases and J shed 4 bases, with 13 bases lying between them. The CDR3 DNA follows: TGTGCCACCAGCAGCCGACAGCGGAAGTACAATGAGCAGTTCTTC. Translated: CATSSRQRKYNEQFF.

The chain links TRBV19 to TRBJ2-2; D is ambiguous. CDR3 length: 13 amino acids. V gave up 6 bases and J gave up 4 bases, with 9 bases separating them. Germline V gives CDR1 LNHDA, CDR2 SQIVND (reference sequence). The CDR3 nucleotides are TGTGCCAGTAGCCTAACATCCACCGGGGAGCTGTTTTTT. As protein: CASSLTSTGELFF.

The V call is TRBV4-1, the J call TRBJ1-1; no firm D call. Trimming removed 4 bases from V and 0 bases from J, with 9 bases in between. Germline-derived CDR1 and CDR2 are MGHRA and YSYEKL. The CDR3 runs to 14 residues. The CDR3 region has the DNA TGCGCCAGCAGCCCGCCCTTCATGAACACTGAAGCTTTCTTT. It specifies CASSPPFMNTEAFF.

As to this clone: The CDR3 does not close with the conserved phenylalanine or tryptophan, likely indicating a read error. Because the CDR3's place on the DNA is in doubt, the DNA is left out and the CDR3 is given as listed by TCRdb. The chain combines TRBV25-1 with TRBJ2-6; no check of the table's D call, TRBD2, against the DNA was made. With termini counted, the CDR3 has 11 amino acids. Per germline, CDR1 MGHDK and CDR2 SYGVNS. CDR3 in amino acids: CASSVGSGTIE.

The chain combines TRBV30 with TRBJ2-3; 10 nucleotides agree with TRBD2. The J segment lost 4 bases and the V segment lost 3 bases, leaving 4 bases of the junction unmatched. Germline CDR1 reads GTSNPN; CDR2 reads SVGIG (reference sequence). This CDR3 has 14 amino acids. DNA for the CDR3: TGTGCCTGGAGGGCTAGCGGGAGTGCAGATACGCAGTATTTT. Its translation is CAWRASGSADTQYF.

J is TRBJ2-7 and V is TRBV28; D remains unclear. Between the trimmed V and J ends, which lost 6 bases and 0 bases, there was a span of 3 bases. The CDR3 spans 11 residues. CDR1 and CDR2 (germline): MDHEN, SYDVKM. The CDR3 loop is CASRTSYEQYF. In nucleotides, the CDR3 is TGTGCCAGCAGGACCTCCTACGAGCAGTACTTC.

The chain is built from TRBV5-6 and TRBJ2-1, with D possibly TRBD1 on 5 matching bases. CDR3 size: 15 residues. Germline V lookup: CDR1 SGHDT, CDR2 YYEEEE. V was pared by 4 bases and J by 8 bases, with 19 bases between. The chain's CDR3 is CASSPGHPPYDEQFF. The CDR3 bases are TGTGCCAGCAGCCCCGGACATCCGCCGTACGATGAGCAGTTCTTC.

The J gene is TRBJ2-1, the V gene TRBV2; D gene unclear. This CDR3 spans 13 amino acids. Germline V gene data show CDR1 as SNHLY and CDR2 as FYNNEI. The CDR3 sequence is CALKQSSYNEQFF. In DNA form, the CDR3 reads TGTGCTCTCAAGCAAAGCTCCTACAATGAGCAGTTCTTC.

The chain has TRBV4-1 and TRBJ2-1; 10 bases map to TRBD1. The CDR3 covers 17 residues. The germline CDR1 and CDR2 sequences are MGHRA and YSYEKL. The V and J ends lost 0 bases and 6 bases, in that order; junction bases with no gene match: 8. CDR3: CASSQEWGQGSSNEQFF. The DNA for the CDR3 is TGCGCCAGCAGCCAAGAATGGGGACAGGGGTCGTCCAATGAGCAGTTCTTC.

This clone occurred once. The chain uses TRBV5-4 and TRBJ2-7, with D perhaps TRBD2 (6 bases). The CDR3 is made up of 14 amino acids. V lost 4 bases, J lost 1 base, and 12 bases lay in between. Germline V gives CDR1 SGHNT, CDR2 YYREEE (reference sequence). The CDR3 region is CASSEGTFSYEQYF. The CDR3 DNA reads TGTGCCAGCAGCGAGGGGACTTTTTCCTACGAGCAGTACTTC.